What follows are 6 T cell receptor beta chains derived from one specimen sequenced in a study of T cell clones after liver transplantation. Here immunoSEQ multiplex PCR was the method, and the copy in TCRdb shows in-frame clones only, minus some. The sample holds more than 7,000 clones, 75% to 80% seen once. The material sequenced was CD8+ T cells from blood, taken before liver transplant. Receptors originate from a human donor who received a liver transplant.

J is TRBJ1-1 and V is TRBV6-5; maybe TRBD1 (6 bases). V lost 10 bases and J lost 1, with 13 bases in between. CDR3 length: 13 amino acids. Germline V gives CDR1 MNHEY, CDR2 SVGAGI. DNA of the CDR3: TGTGCCACCCGGGGGCCGAGGAACACTGAAGCTTTCTTT. Translating gives CATRGPRNTEAFF.

V is TRBV21-1 and J is TRBJ2-7; the table's TRBD1 call for D was not verified on the DNA. TRBV21-1 is a recognized pseudogene. The CDR3 extends over 16 amino acids. CDR3 nucleotide sequence: TGTGCCAGCAGAGAAGAGATGGGGGCGAACTCCTACGAGCAGTACTTC. Its translation is CASREEMGANSYEQYF.

The CDR3 loop reads CASSRDTQSNQPQHF. CDR3 sequence (DNA): TGTGCCAGCAGTAGGGACACACAAAGCAATCAGCCCCAGCATTTT. The rearrangement joins TRBV6-5 to TRBJ1-5, with D maybe TRBD1 (6 bases). V lost 5 bases and J 1 base, leaving 12 bases between the germline ends. Germline V gives CDR1 MNHEY, CDR2 SVGAGI. This CDR3 region has 15 residues.

The V gene is TRBV7-3, the J gene TRBJ2-7; D unclear. With 6 bases removed from V and 5 bases from J, the gap between germline ends came to 20 bases. This CDR3 comprises 15 residues. Germline V gene data show CDR1 as SGHTA and CDR2 as FQGTGA. The CDR3 coding sequence is TGTGCCAGCAGTCCCGACCCGACCTCGATGGACGAGCAGTACTTC. Amino acid sequence: CASSPDPTSMDEQYF.

V and J are TRBV4-2 and TRBJ2-3; D gene unclear. The CDR3 spans 15 residues. V lost 0 bases to trimming and J lost 2 bases, with 9 bases between them. Germline V gives CDR1 LGHNA, CDR2 YNFKEQ. This chain's CDR3 is CASSQDYGNTDTQYF. In DNA form, the CDR3 reads TGTGCCAGCAGCCAAGATTATGGAAACACAGATACGCAGTATTTT.

The chain employs TRBV27 and TRBJ2-6; TRBD1 agrees at 9 bases. V shed 5 bases, J shed 4 bases, and the junction held 6 bases outside the gene matches. CDR1 is MNHEY, CDR2 SMNVEV, per germline (reference sequence). This CDR3 contains 16 residues. The CDR3 loop reads CASSPQGAPGANVLTF. CDR3 coding DNA: TGTGCCAGCAGTCCACAGGGGGCGCCCGGGGCCAACGTCCTGACTTTC.